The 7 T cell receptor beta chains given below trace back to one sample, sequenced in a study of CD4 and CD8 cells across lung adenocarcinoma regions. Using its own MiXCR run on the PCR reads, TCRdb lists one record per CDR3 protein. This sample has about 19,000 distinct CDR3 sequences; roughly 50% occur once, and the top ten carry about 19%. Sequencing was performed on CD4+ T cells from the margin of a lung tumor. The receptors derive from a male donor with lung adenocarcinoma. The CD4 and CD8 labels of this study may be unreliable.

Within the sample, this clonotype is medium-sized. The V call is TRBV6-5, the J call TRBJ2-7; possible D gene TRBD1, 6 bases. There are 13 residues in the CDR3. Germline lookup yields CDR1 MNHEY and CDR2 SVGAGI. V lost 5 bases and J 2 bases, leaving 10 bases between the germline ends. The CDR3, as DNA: TGTGCCAGCAGTAACCGGGACACCTACGAGCAGTACTTC. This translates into CASSNRDTYEQYF.

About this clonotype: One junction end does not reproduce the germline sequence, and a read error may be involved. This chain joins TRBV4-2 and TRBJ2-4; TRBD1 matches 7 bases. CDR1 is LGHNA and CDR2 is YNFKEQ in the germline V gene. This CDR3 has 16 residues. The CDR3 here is CASRHEGASAKNTQYF. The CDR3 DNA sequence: TGTGCCAGCCGCCACGAGGGGGCGAGCGCCAAAAACACGCAGTACTTC.

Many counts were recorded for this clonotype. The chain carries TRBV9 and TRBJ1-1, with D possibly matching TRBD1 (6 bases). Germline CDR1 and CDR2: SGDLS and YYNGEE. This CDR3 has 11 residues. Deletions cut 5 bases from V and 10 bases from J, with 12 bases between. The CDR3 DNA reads TGTGCCAGCAGTAGGGGGACTAGAGCTTTCTTT. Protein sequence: CASSRGTRAFF.

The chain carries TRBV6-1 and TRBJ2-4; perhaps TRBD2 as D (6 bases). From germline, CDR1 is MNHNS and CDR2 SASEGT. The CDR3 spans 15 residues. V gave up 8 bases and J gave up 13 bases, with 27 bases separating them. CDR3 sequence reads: CASGSGLGGKDTQYF. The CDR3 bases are TGTGCCAGCGGCTCGGGGCTGGGAGGTAAAGACACGCAGTACTTC.

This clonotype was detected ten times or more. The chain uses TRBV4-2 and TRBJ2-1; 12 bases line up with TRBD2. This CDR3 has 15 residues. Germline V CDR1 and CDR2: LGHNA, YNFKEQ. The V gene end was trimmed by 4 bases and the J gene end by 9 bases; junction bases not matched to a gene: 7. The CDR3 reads CASSPQTSGRGEQFF. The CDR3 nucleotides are TGTGCCAGCAGCCCTCAGACTAGCGGGAGAGGTGAGCAGTTCTTC.

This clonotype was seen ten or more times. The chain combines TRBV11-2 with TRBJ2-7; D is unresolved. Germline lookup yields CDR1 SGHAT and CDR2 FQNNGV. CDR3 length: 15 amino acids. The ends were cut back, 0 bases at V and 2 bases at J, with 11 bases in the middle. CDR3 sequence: CASSLDGSVPYEQYF. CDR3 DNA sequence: TGTGCCAGCAGCTTAGACGGGTCAGTCCCCTACGAGCAGTACTTC. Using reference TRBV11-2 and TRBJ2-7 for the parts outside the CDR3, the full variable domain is EAGVAQSPRYKIIEKRQSVAFWCNPISGHATLYWYQQILGQGPKLLIQFQNNGVVDDSQLPKDRFSAERLKGVDSTLKIQPAKLEDSAVYLCASSLDGSVPYEQYFGPGTRLTVT.

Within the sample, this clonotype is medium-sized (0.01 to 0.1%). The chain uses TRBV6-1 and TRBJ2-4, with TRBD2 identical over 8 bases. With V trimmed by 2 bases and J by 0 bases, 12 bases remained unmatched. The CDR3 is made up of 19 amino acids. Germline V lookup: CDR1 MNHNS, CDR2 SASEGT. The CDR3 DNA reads TGTGCCAGCAGTGAATTCGGCGGGAGGTCAATCTTAGCCAAAAACATTCAGTACTTC. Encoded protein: CASSEFGGRSILAKNIQYF.